Shown below are 3 T cell receptor beta chains from a single sample sequenced in a study of T-cell reconstitution after alpha-beta-depleted transplantation in children. Unique molecular identifiers were incorporated into the prepared TCRbeta library. TCRdb processed the PCR reads anew with MiXCR; each CDR3 protein has one entry. Here the sample spans about 600,000 distinct CDR3 sequences, roughly 13% being singletons. The sequenced sample was PBMCs, mostly from graft donor cells, obtained 360 days after TCRalphabeta/CD19-depleted stem cell transplant. The receptors derive from a male patient under 18 who had a stem cell transplant for acute myeloid leukemia, so the T cells may come from the graft donor.

This clonotype appeared a few times. This chain uses TRBV5-1 with TRBJ2-1; 13 nucleotides agree with TRBD2. Trimming at V came to 4 bases and at J to 9 bases, leaving 10 bases not matched to a gene. The CDR3 is 16 residues long. CDR1 SGHRS and CDR2 YFSETQ come from the germline V gene. The DNA of the CDR3 is TGCGCCAGCAGCCCGGGACTAGCGGGAATTTTTGGTGAGCAGTTCTTC. The encoded protein is CASSPGLAGIFGEQFF.

This clonotype has ten or more counts. The V gene is TRBV25-1, the J gene TRBJ2-5; 11 bases map to TRBD2. After removal of 4 bases from V and 2 bases from J, the junction contained 0 bases not matched to a gene. Germline values: CDR1 MGHDK, CDR2 SYGVNS. The CDR3 contains 14 residues. In DNA, the CDR3 is TGTGCCAGCAGTGGACTAGCGGGGCAAGAGACCCAGTACTTC. It encodes CASSGLAGQETQYF.

CDR3 residues: CASSLAGASGRSSYEQYF. CDR3 sequence (DNA): TGTGCCAGCAGCTTAGCGGGAGCTAGCGGGAGGAGCTCCTACGAGCAGTACTTC. This chain joins TRBV7-6 and TRBJ2-7; TRBD2 matches 11 bases. J gave up 0 bases and V 0 bases, and 7 bases lay outside the gene matches. The V gene's germline CDR1 is SGHVS and CDR2 FNYEAQ. This CDR3 is built from 18 residues. The variable domain in full, with the rest retrieved from reference TRBV7-6 and TRBJ2-7, is GAGVSQSPRYKVTKRGQDVALRCDPISGHVSLYWYRQALGQGPEFLTYFNYEAQQDKSGLPNDRFSAERPEGSISTLTIQRTEQRDSAMYRCASSLAGASGRSSYEQYFGPGTRLTVT.